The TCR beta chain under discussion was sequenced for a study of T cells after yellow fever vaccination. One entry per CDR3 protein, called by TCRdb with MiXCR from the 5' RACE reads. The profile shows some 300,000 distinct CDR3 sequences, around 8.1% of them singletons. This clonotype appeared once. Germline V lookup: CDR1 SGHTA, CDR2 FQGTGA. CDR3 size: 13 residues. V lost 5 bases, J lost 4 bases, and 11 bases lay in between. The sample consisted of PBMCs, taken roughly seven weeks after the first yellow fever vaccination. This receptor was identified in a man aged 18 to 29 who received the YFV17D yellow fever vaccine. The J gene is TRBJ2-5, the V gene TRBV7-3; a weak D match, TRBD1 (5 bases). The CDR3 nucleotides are TGTGCCAGCAGCAGGGGTTTTCGAGAGACCCAGTACTTC. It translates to CASSRGFRETQYF.